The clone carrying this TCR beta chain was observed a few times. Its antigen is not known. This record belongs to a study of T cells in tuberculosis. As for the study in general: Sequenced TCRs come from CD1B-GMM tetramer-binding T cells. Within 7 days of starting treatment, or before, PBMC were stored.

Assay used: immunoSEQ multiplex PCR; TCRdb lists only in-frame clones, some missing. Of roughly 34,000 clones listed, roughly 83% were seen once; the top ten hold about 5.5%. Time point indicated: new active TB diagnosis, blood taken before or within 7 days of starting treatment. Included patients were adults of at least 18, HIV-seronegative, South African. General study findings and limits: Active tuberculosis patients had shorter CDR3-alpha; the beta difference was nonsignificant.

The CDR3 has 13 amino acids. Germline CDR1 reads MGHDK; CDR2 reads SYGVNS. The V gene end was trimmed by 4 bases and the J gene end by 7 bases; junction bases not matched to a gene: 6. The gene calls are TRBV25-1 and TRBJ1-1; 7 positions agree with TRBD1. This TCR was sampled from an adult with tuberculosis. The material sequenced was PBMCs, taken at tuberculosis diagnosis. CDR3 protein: CASSATGSGEAFF. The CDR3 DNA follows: TGTGCCAGCAGTGCGACAGGGTCGGGTGAAGCTTTCTTT.